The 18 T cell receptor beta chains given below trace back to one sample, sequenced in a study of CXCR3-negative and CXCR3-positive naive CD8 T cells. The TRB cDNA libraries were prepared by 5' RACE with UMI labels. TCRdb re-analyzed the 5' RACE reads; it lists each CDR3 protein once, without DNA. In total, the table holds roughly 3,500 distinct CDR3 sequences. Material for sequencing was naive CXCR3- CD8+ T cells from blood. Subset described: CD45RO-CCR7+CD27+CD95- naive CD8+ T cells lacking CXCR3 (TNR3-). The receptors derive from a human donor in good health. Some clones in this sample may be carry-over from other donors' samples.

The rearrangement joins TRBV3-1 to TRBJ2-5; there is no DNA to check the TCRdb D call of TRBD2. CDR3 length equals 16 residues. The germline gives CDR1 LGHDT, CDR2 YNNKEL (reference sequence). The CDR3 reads CASSHDMGTSGKTQYF.

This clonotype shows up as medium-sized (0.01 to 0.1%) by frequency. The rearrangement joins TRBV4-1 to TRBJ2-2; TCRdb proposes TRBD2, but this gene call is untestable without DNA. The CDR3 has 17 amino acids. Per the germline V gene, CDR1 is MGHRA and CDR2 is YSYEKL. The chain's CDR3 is CASSRVTRTQNTGELFF.

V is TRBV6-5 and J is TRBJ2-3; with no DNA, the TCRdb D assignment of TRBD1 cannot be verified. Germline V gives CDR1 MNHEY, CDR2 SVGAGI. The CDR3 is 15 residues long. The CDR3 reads CASSNTGQYTDTQYF.

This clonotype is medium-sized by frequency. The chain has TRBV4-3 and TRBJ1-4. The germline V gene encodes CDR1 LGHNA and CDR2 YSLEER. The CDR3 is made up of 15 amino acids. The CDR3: CASSQDPTTWGKLFF.

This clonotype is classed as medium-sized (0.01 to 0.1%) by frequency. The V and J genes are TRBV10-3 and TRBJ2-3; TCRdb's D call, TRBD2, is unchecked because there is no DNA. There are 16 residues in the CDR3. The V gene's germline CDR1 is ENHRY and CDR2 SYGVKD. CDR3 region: CAISVPSGDSTDTQYF.

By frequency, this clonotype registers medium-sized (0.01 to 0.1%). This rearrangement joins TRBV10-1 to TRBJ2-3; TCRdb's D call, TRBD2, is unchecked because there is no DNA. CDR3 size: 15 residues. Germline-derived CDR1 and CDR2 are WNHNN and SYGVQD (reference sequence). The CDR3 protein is CASSETSGSTDTQYF.

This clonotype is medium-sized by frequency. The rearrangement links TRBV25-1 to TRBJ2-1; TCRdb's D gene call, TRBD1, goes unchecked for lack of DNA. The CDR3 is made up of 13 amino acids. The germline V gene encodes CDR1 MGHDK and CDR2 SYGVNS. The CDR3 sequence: CASKDGGWNEQFF.

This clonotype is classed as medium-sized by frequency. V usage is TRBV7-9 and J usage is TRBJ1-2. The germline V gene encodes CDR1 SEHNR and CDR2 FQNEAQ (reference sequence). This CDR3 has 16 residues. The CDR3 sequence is CASSLAKNDHSYGYTF.

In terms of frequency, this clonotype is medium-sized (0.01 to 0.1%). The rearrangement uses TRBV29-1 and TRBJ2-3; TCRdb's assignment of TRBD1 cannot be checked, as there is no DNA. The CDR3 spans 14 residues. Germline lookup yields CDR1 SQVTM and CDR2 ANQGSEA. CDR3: CSVPDSRTGDTQYF.

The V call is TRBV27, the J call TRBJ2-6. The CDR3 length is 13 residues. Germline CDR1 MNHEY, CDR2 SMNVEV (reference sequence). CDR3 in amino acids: CASSSSGANVLTF.

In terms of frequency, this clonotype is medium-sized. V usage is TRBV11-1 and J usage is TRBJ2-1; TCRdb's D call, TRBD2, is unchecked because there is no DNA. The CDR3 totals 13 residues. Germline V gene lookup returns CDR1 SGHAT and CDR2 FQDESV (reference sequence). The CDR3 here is CASSLGDWNEQFF.

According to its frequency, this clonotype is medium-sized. CDR3 protein: CASSQDSTGMGAFGYTF. The rearrangement links TRBV14 to TRBJ1-2; TCRdb indicates TRBD1, and absent DNA this call remains unverified. Per germline, CDR1 SGHDN and CDR2 FVKESK. The CDR3 consists of 17 residues.

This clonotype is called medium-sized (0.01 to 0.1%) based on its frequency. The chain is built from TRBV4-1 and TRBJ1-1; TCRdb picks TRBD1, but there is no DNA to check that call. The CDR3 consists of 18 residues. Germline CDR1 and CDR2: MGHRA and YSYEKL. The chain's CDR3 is CASSQGGSTGNMNTEAFF.

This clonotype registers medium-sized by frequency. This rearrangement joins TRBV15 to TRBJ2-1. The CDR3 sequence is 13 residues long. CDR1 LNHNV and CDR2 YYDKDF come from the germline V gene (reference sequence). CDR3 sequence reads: CATSRGVDNEQFF.

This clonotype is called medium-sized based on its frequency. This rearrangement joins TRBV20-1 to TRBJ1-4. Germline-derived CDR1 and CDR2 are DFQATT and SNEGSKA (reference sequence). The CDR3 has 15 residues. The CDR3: CSARDLSATNEKLFF.

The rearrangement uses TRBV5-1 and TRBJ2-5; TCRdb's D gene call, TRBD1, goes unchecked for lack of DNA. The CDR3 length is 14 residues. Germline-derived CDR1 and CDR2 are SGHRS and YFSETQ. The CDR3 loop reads CASSSGDRQETQYF.

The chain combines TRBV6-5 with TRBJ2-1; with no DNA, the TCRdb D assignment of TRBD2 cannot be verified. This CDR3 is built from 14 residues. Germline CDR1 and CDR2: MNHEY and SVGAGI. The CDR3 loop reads CASRTSGSAFGQFF.

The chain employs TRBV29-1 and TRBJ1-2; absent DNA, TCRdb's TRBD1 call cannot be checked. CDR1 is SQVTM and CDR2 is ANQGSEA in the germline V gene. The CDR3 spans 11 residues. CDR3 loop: CSVTGLYGYTF. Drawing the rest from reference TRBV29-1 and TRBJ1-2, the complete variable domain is SAVISQKPSRDICQRGTSLTIQCQVDSQVTMMFWYRQQPGQSLTLIATANQGSEATYESGFVIDKFPISRPNLTFSTLTVSNMSPEDSSIYLCSVTGLYGYTFGSGTRLTVV.